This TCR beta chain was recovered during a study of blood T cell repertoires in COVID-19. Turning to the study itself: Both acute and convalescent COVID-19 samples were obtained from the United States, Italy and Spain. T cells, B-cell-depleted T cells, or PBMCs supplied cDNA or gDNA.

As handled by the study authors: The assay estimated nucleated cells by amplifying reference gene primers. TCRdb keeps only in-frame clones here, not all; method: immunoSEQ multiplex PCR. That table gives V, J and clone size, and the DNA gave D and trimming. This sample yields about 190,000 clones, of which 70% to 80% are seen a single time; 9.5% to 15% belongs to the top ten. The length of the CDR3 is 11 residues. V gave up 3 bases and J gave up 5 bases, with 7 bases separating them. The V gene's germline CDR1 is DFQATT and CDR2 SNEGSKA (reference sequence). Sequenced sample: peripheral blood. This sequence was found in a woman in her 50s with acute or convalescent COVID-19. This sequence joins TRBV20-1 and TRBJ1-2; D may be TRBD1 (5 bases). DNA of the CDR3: TGCAGTGCTAGGGGGGGTTATGGCTACACCTTC. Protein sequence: CSARGGYGYTF.